One sample yielded the 28 T cell receptor beta chains listed below, sequenced in a study of blood T cell repertoires in COVID-19. The method was immunoSEQ multiplex PCR; TCRdb's version includes in-frame clones alone and lacks a portion of them. The table has 150,000 or so clones, 76% seen once; the top ten hold roughly 4.7%. Sequenced sample: peripheral blood. These receptors all stem from a woman older than 75 with active or convalescent COVID-19.

This sequence joins TRBV6-5 and TRBJ1-3; unclear D gene. V was pared by 0 bases and J by 4 bases, with 13 bases between. The CDR3 loop spans 16 amino acids. Germline CDR1 and CDR2: MNHEY and SVGAGI. This CDR3 is CASSYSPGWAGNTIYF. The DNA for the CDR3 is TGTGCCAGCAGTTACTCGCCTGGGTGGGCCGGAAACACCATATATTTT.

This chain connects TRBV19 to TRBJ1-2; D perhaps matches TRBD1 (5 bases). V was shortened by 6 bases and J by 2 bases, with 19 bases between the two germline ends. Germline assignment: CDR1 LNHDA and CDR2 SQIVND (reference sequence). This CDR3 is 16 amino acids long. The DNA for the CDR3 is TGTGCCAGTAGCCGATCCGGGACTACAGAAAACTATGGCTACACCTTC. This sequence encodes CASSRSGTTENYGYTF.

The chain is built from TRBV6-1 and TRBJ1-2; 10 nucleotides agree with TRBD1. The V segment lost 1 base and the J segment 7 bases; nucleotides outside the gene matches: 3. CDR1 is MNHNS, CDR2 SASEGT, per germline. The CDR3 has 14 residues. Written as DNA, the CDR3 is TGTGCCAGCAGTGAAGGCGGGACAGGGGCTGGCTACACCTTC. Its translation: CASSEGGTGAGYTF.

The CDR3 sequence: CASSRTDRNTGELFF. The CDR3 bases are TGTGCCAGTAGCCGGACGGACAGGAACACCGGGGAGCTGTTTTTT. The chain combines TRBV19 with TRBJ2-2; maybe TRBD1 (6 bases). Germline assignment: CDR1 LNHDA and CDR2 SQIVND (reference sequence). Trimming took 6 bases from V and 1 from J, leaving 12 bases between them. This CDR3 has 15 amino acids. The full variable domain, with the rest looked up from reference TRBV19 and TRBJ2-2, is DGGITQSPKYLFRKEGQNVTLSCEQNLNHDAMYWYRQDPGQGLRLIYYSQIVNDFQKGDIAEGYSVSREKKESFPLTVTSAQKNPTAFYLCASSRTDRNTGELFFGEGSRLTVL.

The rearrangement links TRBV12-2 to TRBJ2-3; TRBD1 is the table's D call and was not checked against the DNA. TRBV12-2 is shown as a pseudogene. This CDR3 has 15 amino acids. The CDR3 loop is CASLALKISTDAQYF. The DNA of the CDR3 is TGTGCAAGCCTGGCTTTGAAAATCAGCACAGATGCGCAGTATTTT.

This clone was observed a single time. This sequence joins TRBV3-1 (or the pseudogene TRBV3-2) and TRBJ1-2, with D maybe TRBD1 (6 bases). Germline V CDR1 and CDR2: LGHDT, YNNKEL (reference sequence). The CDR3 covers 15 residues. The V and J ends lost 4 bases and 4 bases respectively, with 16 bases between them. This CDR3 is CASSRSGGLAYGYTF. The CDR3 DNA follows: TGTGCCAGCAGCCGTTCGGGGGGCTTGGCCTATGGCTACACCTTC.

J is TRBJ2-4 and V is TRBV9; 8 bases line up with TRBD2. The V gene's germline CDR1 is SGDLS and CDR2 YYNGEE. Losses at the gene ends were 4 bases for V and 11 bases for J; bases not matched to a gene: 11. The CDR3 runs to 14 residues. CDR3 region: CASSRVSGGPFQYF. CDR3 bases: TGTGCCAGCAGCCGAGTGTCGGGGGGGCCATTTCAGTACTTC.

The V call is TRBV28, the J call TRBJ1-6, with unresolved D. CDR3 length: 13 amino acids. Germline assignment: CDR1 MDHEN and CDR2 SYDVKM. V lost 6 bases to trimming and J lost 10 bases, with 13 bases between them. DNA of the CDR3: TGTGCCAGCAGCACTACTTTGGCGTCACCCCTCCACTTT. It codes for CASSTTLASPLHF.

This clone was counted once. The chain employs TRBV19 and TRBJ1-1; 9 nucleotides match TRBD1. From germline, CDR1 is LNHDA and CDR2 SQIVND (reference sequence). The CDR3 has 18 residues. V lost 5 bases to trimming and J lost 3 bases; unmatched junction nucleotides: 16. The CDR3 protein is CASSVRSRDRVYDTEAFF. In nucleotides, the CDR3 is TGTGCCAGTAGTGTCCGTTCCCGGGACAGGGTGTATGACACTGAAGCTTTCTTT.

The rearrangement links TRBV6-5 to TRBJ1-6; D remains unclear. Germline assignment: CDR1 MNHEY and CDR2 SVGAGI. This CDR3 spans 15 amino acids. The V and J ends lost 7 bases and 6 bases respectively, with 16 bases between them. CDR3 amino acids: CASTPQFRGNSPLHF. The DNA for the CDR3 is TGTGCCAGCACCCCCCAGTTTCGGGGTAATTCACCCCTCCACTTT.

The V gene is TRBV5-1, the J gene TRBJ2-2; D remains unclear. CDR1 is SGHRS and CDR2 is YFSETQ in the germline V gene. Between the trimmed V and J ends, which lost 4 bases and 0 bases, there was a span of 10 bases. The CDR3 runs 15 residues. The CDR3 spells CASSPINSNTGELFF. The CDR3 DNA reads TGCGCCAGCAGCCCCATAAACTCGAACACCGGGGAGCTGTTTTTT. Variable domain in full (rest from reference TRBV5-1 and TRBJ2-2): KAGVTQTPRYLIKTRGQQVTLSCSPISGHRSVSWYQQTPGQGLQFLFEYFSETQRNKGNFPGRFSGRQFSNSRSEMNVSTLELGDSALYLCASSPINSNTGELFFGEGSRLTVL.

This clone was observed a few times. The rearrangement links TRBV4-1 to TRBJ2-1; D is uncertain. Trimming took off 3 bases at V and 8 bases at J, with 8 bases between the two ends. CDR3 length: 12 amino acids. Germline CDR1 is MGHRA and CDR2 is YSYEKL. The CDR3 nucleotides read TGCGCCAGCAGCCATATTTTCGATGAGCAGTTCTTC. Protein sequence: CASSHIFDEQFF.

The CDR3 DNA reads as TGTGCCAGCAGTACCACGGACAGGGTTGGAGCTTTCTTT. It yields the protein CASSTTDRVGAFF. The V gene is TRBV12-3 or TRBV12-4, the J gene TRBJ1-1; 8 bases line up with TRBD1. The V gene end was trimmed by 5 bases and the J gene end by 10 bases; junction bases not matched to a gene: 9. The CDR3 loop spans 13 amino acids.

The chain recombines TRBV5-4 with TRBJ2-3; 14 bases align to TRBD2. The CDR3 consists of 16 residues. Germline values: CDR1 SGHNT, CDR2 YYREEE (reference sequence). V lost 3 bases to trimming and J lost 5 bases; unmatched junction nucleotides: 5. The CDR3 DNA reads as TGTGCCAGCAGCTCTAGACTAGCGGGGGGGGTAGATACGCAGTATTTT. Its protein is CASSSRLAGGVDTQYF.

The chain recombines TRBV2 with TRBJ1-5; 7 bases align to TRBD1. Germline V gene lookup returns CDR1 SNHLY and CDR2 FYNNEI. J was trimmed by 2 bases and V by 5 bases; bases with no gene match: 6. This CDR3 region has 15 residues. Written as DNA, the CDR3 is TGTGCCAGCAGTTGGACAGGCTCGGGCAATCAGCCCCAGCATTTT. It yields the protein CASSWTGSGNQPQHF. Together with reference TRBV2 and TRBJ1-5, the CDR3 gives the full variable domain: EPEVTQTPSHQVTQMGQEVILRCVPISNHLYFYWYRQILGQKVEFLVSFYNNEISEKSEIFDDQFSVERPDGSNFTLKIRSTKLEDSAMYFCASSWTGSGNQPQHFGDGTRLSIL.

The chain recombines TRBV7-8 with TRBJ1-5, with D possibly matching TRBD1 (5 bases). CDR3 length: 14 amino acids. Trimming cost V 5 bases and J 7 bases, with 15 bases left between them. Germline values: CDR1 SGHVS, CDR2 FQNEAQ. Written as DNA, the CDR3 is TGTGCCAGCAGCCACGTCAAACGGGGGCAGCCCCAGCATTTT. Amino acid sequence: CASSHVKRGQPQHF. Combining the CDR3 with reference TRBV7-8 and TRBJ1-5 gives the whole variable domain GAGVSQSPRYKVAKRGQDVALRCDPISGHVSLFWYQQALGQGPEFLTYFQNEAQLDKSGLPSDRFFAERPEGSVSTLKIQRTQQEDSAVYLCASSHVKRGQPQHFGDGTRLSIL.

This clone has only one observation. The chain carries TRBV2 and TRBJ1-1; weak D call: TRBD1 (5 bases). V lost 6 bases, J lost 0 bases, and 20 bases lay in between. Germline V gene sequence: CDR1 SNHLY, CDR2 FYNNEI. The length of the CDR3 is 17 residues. The CDR3 spells CASSLTEIPSMNTEAFF. CDR3 bases: TGTGCCAGCAGCCTGACAGAAATCCCTTCTATGAACACTGAAGCTTTCTTT.

This clone was observed many times. V gene TRBV4-2 combines with J gene TRBJ2-7; 9 bases fit TRBD1. With V trimmed by 3 bases and J by 1 base, 13 bases remained unmatched. Germline assignment: CDR1 LGHNA and CDR2 YNFKEQ. CDR3 size: 18 residues. The CDR3 sequence is CASSHQLPGQGSSYEQYF. The DNA for the CDR3 is TGTGCCAGCAGCCATCAGTTACCGGGACAGGGCTCATCCTACGAGCAGTACTTC.

The table lists this clone with a few counts. The J gene is TRBJ1-2, the V gene TRBV28; 7 bases are a match to TRBD1. V was pared by 7 bases and J by 2 bases, with 1 base of the junction left unmatched. The CDR3 sequence is 12 residues long. CDR1 is MDHEN and CDR2 is SYDVKM in the germline V gene. The CDR3 nucleotides read TGTGCCAGCAAGGGACAGAACTATGGCTACACCTTC. Translating it yields CASKGQNYGYTF.

The genes are TRBV6-2 or TRBV6-3 and TRBJ1-1; the D is unclear. This CDR3 has 13 amino acids. Germline values: CDR1 MNHEY, CDR2 SVGEGT. V was trimmed by 2 bases and J by 4 bases, leaving 8 bases between them. CDR3 DNA sequence: TGTGCCAGCAGTTACAACACCGCCACTGAAGCTTTCTTT. It translates to CASSYNTATEAFF.

The chain has TRBV5-6 and TRBJ1-2; D unclear. Germline V gene lookup returns CDR1 SGHDT and CDR2 YYEEEE. The CDR3 has 14 amino acids. Trimming removed 1 base from V and 3 bases from J, with 10 bases in between. The CDR3 sequence is CASSLSGSHYGYTF. As DNA, the CDR3 is TGTGCCAGCAGCTTGTCCGGGTCCCACTATGGCTACACCTTC.

The rearrangement links TRBV5-5 to TRBJ1-2; D remains ambiguous. CDR3 size: 12 residues. Germline V gene lookup returns CDR1 SGHKS and CDR2 YYEKEE (reference sequence). V lost 0 bases to trimming and J lost 14 bases, with 14 bases between them. The CDR3: CASSLARAASTF. CDR3 in DNA: TGTGCCAGCAGCTTGGCCCGCGCGGCTTCGACCTTC. The entire variable domain, with the rest obtained from reference TRBV5-5 and TRBJ1-2, is as follows: DAGVTQSPTHLIKTRGQQVTLRCSPISGHKSVSWYQQVLGQGPQFIFQYYEKEERGRGNFPDRFSARQFPNYSSELNVNALLLGDSALYLCASSLARAASTFGSGTRLTVV.

The chain carries TRBV19 and TRBJ2-2; D unresolved. Germline CDR1 and CDR2: LNHDA and SQIVND (reference sequence). The CDR3 has 16 amino acids. Deletions cut 10 bases from V and 0 bases from J, with 18 bases between. DNA for the CDR3: TGTGCCACCCACCGTTCCCCACAGACGAACACCGGGGAGCTGTTTTTT. It encodes CATHRSPQTNTGELFF.

This clone came up once. The chain employs TRBV25-1 and TRBJ1-2, with D possibly being TRBD1 (6 bases). Trimming left V 8 bases short and J 7 bases short, with 17 bases between. The CDR3 has 13 residues. Germline-derived CDR1 and CDR2 are MGHDK and SYGVNS. The DNA of the CDR3 is TGTGCCAGCCGGAGTACAGGGATGGTTGGCTACACCTTC. This sequence encodes CASRSTGMVGYTF.

The chain is built from TRBV4-2 and TRBJ2-3; 10 bases agree with TRBD2. The V and J ends lost 1 base and 0 bases, in that order; junction bases with no gene match: 4. This CDR3 has 17 residues. CDR1 and CDR2 from the germline V gene are LGHNA and YNFKEQ. This chain's CDR3 is CASSQGTSGHSTDTQYF. The CDR3 coding sequence is TGTGCCAGCAGCCAAGGGACTAGCGGACATAGCACAGATACGCAGTATTTT.

This clone was counted a few times. The chain links TRBV18 to TRBJ1-1; TRBD1 matches at 8 bases. V gave up 4 bases and J gave up 6 bases; unmatched junction bases: 1. The germline CDR1 and CDR2 sequences are KGHSH and LQKENI. CDR3 length equals 12 residues. CDR3 sequence (DNA): TGTGCCAGCTCACGACAGGGGTCTGAAGCTTTCTTT. Translating gives CASSRQGSEAFF.

This clone has just a few counts. This rearrangement joins TRBV3-1 (or the pseudogene TRBV3-2) to TRBJ2-7; 8 nucleotides match TRBD2. Looked up from germline, CDR1 is LGHDT and CDR2 is YNNKEL (reference sequence). This CDR3 comprises 16 residues. Trimming at V came to 6 bases and at J to 3 bases, leaving 13 bases not matched to a gene. CDR3 region: CASSPSGGAGIYEQYF. The CDR3 DNA reads TGTGCCAGCAGTCCCAGCGGGGGAGCGGGGATCTACGAGCAGTACTTC.

The CDR3, as DNA: TGTGCCAGCAGGATACAGGTAACCGAAGCTTTCTTT. Its protein product is CASRIQVTEAFF. J is TRBJ1-1 and V is TRBV2, with D possibly being TRBD1 (5 bases). The length of the CDR3 is 12 residues. Germline V CDR1 and CDR2: SNHLY, FYNNEI. V was pared by 6 bases and J by 8 bases, with 13 bases between.